Each of the 6 T cell receptor beta chains below was sequenced from the same sample in a study of cytomegalovirus exposure and HLA in healthy donors. Primers for the PCR totalled 60 Vbeta and 13 Jbeta. Sequencing used immunoSEQ multiplex PCR; TCRdb keeps in-frame clones, though not all of them. The repertoire has more than 80,000 clones, roughly 74% of them found once; the top ten carry 13% to 15%. Sequencing was done on a sample of PBMCs. Source of these receptors: a woman in her 70s in good health and CMV-seropositive.

The rearrangement uses TRBV4-2 and TRBJ1-2; D is ambiguous. There are 16 residues in the CDR3. Germline assignment: CDR1 LGHNA and CDR2 YNFKEQ. The V gene lost 1 base and the J gene lost 3 bases, with 15 bases spanning the gap. The CDR3 DNA is TGTGCCAGCAGCCAAGCTCAAGACGGGCGGGACTATGGCTACACCTTC. It is translated as CASSQAQDGRDYGYTF.

This clone occurred once. J is TRBJ2-1 and V is TRBV7-3; perhaps TRBD2 as D (6 bases). Trimming left V 3 bases short and J 4 bases short, with 13 bases between. Germline V gene lookup returns CDR1 SGHTA and CDR2 FQGTGA. CDR3 length: 15 residues. CDR3 nucleotide sequence: TGTGCCAGCAGCTTGCGGGACGCCGGGTACAATGAGCAGTTCTTC. Translating gives CASSLRDAGYNEQFF.

V and J are TRBV7-6 and TRBJ1-1; TRBD1 agrees at 11 bases. V trimming: 1 base; J trimming: 2 bases; junction bases outside the gene matches: 12. Looked up from germline, CDR1 is SGHVS and CDR2 is FNYEAQ. The CDR3 contains 19 residues. The CDR3 sequence is CASSLDPPGTGGDNTEAFF. Written as DNA, the CDR3 is TGTGCCAGCAGCTTAGACCCCCCCGGGACAGGGGGTGATAACACTGAAGCTTTCTTT. The whole variable domain, remainder taken from reference TRBV7-6 and TRBJ1-1, is GAGVSQSPRYKVTKRGQDVALRCDPISGHVSLYWYRQALGQGPEFLTYFNYEAQQDKSGLPNDRFSAERPEGSISTLTIQRTEQRDSAMYRCASSLDPPGTGGDNTEAFFGQGTRLTVV.

The chain recombines TRBV28 with TRBJ2-5, with TRBD1 matching over 9 bases. Germline V gives CDR1 MDHEN, CDR2 SYDVKM. Trimming took 5 bases from V and 4 from J; bases not matched to a gene: 11. The CDR3 length is 16 residues. In DNA form, the CDR3 reads TGTGCCAGCAGTCCGTTATACAGGGGGCAACGAGAGACCCAGTACTTC. This gives the protein CASSPLYRGQRETQYF.

This chain connects TRBV2 to TRBJ1-1; 9 bases line up with TRBD1. CDR1 and CDR2 from the germline V gene are SNHLY and FYNNEI. J gave up 0 bases and V 2 bases, and 10 bases lay outside the gene matches. This CDR3 comprises 18 residues. This CDR3 is CASSELGTGPRLNTEAFF. The CDR3 nucleotides read TGTGCCAGCAGTGAATTGGGGACAGGGCCTCGGTTGAACACTGAAGCTTTCTTT. Looking up the rest from reference TRBV2 and TRBJ1-1 gives the full variable domain: EPEVTQTPSHQVTQMGQEVILRCVPISNHLYFYWYRQILGQKVEFLVSFYNNEISEKSEIFDDQFSVERPDGSNFTLKIRSTKLEDSAMYFCASSELGTGPRLNTEAFFGQGTRLTVV.

The chain uses TRBV27 and TRBJ1-6; 8 nucleotides align to TRBD1. CDR3 size: 14 residues. With 6 bases clipped from V and 9 bases from J, the junction kept 7 bases outside the gene matches. Germline V gives CDR1 MNHEY, CDR2 SMNVEV (reference sequence). The CDR3 spells CASRPQGVGSPLHF. The CDR3 DNA follows: TGTGCCAGCAGACCACAGGGGGTAGGTTCACCCCTCCACTTT.